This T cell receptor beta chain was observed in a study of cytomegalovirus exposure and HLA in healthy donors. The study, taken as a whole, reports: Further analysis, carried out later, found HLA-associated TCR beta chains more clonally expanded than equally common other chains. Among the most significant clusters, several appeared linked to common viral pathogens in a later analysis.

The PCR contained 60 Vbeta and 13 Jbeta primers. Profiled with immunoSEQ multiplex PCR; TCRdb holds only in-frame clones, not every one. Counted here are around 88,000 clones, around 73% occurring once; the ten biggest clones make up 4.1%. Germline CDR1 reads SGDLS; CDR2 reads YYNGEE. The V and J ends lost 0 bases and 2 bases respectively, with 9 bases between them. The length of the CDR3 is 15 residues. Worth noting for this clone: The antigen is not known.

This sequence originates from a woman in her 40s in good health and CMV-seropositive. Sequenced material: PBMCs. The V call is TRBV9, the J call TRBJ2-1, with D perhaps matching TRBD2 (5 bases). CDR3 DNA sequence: TGTGCCAGCAGCGTAGTCGAGGGCCCCTACAATGAGCAGTTCTTC. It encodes CASSVVEGPYNEQFF.